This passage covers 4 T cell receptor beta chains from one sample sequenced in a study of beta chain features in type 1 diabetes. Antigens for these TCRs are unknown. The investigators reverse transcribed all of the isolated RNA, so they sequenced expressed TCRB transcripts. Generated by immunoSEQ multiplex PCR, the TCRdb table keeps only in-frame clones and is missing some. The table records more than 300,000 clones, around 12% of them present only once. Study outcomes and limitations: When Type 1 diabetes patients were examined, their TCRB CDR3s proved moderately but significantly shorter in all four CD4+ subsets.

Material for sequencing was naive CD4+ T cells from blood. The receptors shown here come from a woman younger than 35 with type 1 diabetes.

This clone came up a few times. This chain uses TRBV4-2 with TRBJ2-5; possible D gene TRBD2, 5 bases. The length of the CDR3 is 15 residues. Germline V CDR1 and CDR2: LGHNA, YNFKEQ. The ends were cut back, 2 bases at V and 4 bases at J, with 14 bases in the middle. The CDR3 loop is CASSQNVRVLETQYF. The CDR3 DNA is TGTGCCAGCAGCCAAAATGTGAGGGTATTAGAGACCCAGTACTTC.

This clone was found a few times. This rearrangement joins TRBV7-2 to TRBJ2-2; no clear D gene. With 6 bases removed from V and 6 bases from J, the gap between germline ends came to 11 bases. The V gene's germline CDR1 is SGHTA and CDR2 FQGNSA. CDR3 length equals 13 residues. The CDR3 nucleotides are TGTGCCAGCAGTCTCAATTCGGCCGGGGAGCTGTTTTTT. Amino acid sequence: CASSLNSAGELFF.

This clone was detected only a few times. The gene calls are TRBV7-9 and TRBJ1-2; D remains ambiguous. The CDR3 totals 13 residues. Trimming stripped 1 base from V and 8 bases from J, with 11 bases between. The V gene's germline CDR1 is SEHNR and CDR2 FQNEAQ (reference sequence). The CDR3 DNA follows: TGTGCCAGCAGCTTAGGCTGGAGTGGGGGCTACACCTTC. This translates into CASSLGWSGGYTF.

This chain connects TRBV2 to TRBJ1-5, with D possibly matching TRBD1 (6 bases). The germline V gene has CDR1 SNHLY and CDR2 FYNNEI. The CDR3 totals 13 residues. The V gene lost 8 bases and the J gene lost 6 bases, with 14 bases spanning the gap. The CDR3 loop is CASRRRGAQPQHF. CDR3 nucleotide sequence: TGTGCCAGCCGGAGGCGGGGGGCTCAGCCCCAGCATTTT.